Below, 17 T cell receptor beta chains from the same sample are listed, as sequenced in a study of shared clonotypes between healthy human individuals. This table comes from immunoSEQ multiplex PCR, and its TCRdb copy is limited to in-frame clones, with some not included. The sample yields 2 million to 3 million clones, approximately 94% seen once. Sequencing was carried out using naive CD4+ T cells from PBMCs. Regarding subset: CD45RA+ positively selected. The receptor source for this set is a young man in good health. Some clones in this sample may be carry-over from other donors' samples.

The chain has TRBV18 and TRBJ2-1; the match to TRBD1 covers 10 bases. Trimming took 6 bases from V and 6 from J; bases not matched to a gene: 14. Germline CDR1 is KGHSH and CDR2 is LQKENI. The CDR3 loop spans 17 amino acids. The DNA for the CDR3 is TGTGCCAGCTCCCTGGGACAGGGGACGCGGTCTGTCAATGAGCAGTTCTTC. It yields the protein CASSLGQGTRSVNEQFF.

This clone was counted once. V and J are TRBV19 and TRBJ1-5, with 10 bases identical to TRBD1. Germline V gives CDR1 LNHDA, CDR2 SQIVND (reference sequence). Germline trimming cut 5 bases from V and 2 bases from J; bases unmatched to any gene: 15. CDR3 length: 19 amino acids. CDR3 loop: CASSSLPGQGTGGNQPQHF. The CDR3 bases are TGTGCCAGTAGTTCCCTACCGGGACAGGGGACGGGTGGCAATCAGCCCCAGCATTTT.

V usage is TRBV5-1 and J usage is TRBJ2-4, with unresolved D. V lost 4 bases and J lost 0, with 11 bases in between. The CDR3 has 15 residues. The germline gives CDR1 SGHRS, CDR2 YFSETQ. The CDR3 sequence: CASSRPPLAKNIQYF. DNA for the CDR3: TGCGCCAGCAGCCGCCCGCCGCTAGCCAAAAACATTCAGTACTTC.

CDR3 in DNA: TGTGCCAGCAGCGTAGGGCTCAGGCAAGAGACCCAGTACTTC. Translating gives CASSVGLRQETQYF. The chain recombines TRBV9 with TRBJ2-5; no clear D. The germline V gene encodes CDR1 SGDLS and CDR2 YYNGEE. V shed 0 bases and J shed 2 bases, with 8 bases lying between them. The CDR3 has 14 amino acids.

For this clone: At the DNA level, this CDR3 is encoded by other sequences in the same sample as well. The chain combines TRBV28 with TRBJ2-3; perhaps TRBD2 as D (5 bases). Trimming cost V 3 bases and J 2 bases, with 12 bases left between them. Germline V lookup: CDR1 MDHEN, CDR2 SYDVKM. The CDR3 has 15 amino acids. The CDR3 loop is CASSFRGRATDTQYF. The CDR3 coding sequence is TGTGCCAGCAGTTTCCGGGGTCGGGCCACAGATACGCAGTATTTT. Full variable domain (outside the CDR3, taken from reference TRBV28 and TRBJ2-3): DVKVTQSSRYLVKRTGEKVFLECVQDMDHENMFWYRQDPGLGLRLIYFSYDVKMKEKGDIPEGYSVSREKKERFSLILESASTNQTSMYLCASSFRGRATDTQYFGPGTRLTVL.

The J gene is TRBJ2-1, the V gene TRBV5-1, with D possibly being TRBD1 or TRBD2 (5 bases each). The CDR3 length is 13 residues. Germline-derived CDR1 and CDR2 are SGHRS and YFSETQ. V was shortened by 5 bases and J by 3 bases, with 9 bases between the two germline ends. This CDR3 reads CASRMGDYNEQFF. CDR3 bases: TGCGCCAGCAGAATGGGGGACTACAATGAGCAGTTCTTC.

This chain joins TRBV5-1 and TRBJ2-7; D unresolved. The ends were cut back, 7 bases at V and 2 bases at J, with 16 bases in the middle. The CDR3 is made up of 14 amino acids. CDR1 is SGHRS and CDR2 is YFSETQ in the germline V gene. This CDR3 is CASSDKPNAYEQYF. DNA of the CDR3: TGCGCCAGCTCCGATAAACCAAACGCCTACGAGCAGTACTTC.

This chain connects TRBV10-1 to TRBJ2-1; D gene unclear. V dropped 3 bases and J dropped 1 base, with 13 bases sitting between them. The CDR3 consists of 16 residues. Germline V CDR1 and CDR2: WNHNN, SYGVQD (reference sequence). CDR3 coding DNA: TGCGCCAGCAGTGAATCCCCCGACCTATCCTACAATGAGCAGTTCTTC. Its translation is CASSESPDLSYNEQFF.

The DNA of the CDR3 is TGTGCCAGCAGCCACCGGGACAGGGTCGGCTATGGCTACACCTTC. The encoded protein is CASSHRDRVGYGYTF. V and J are TRBV7-9 and TRBJ1-2, with 9 bases aligning to TRBD1. This CDR3 has 15 residues. Per germline, CDR1 SEHNR and CDR2 FQNEAQ (reference sequence). The V gene end was trimmed by 5 bases and the J gene end by 4 bases; junction bases not matched to a gene: 8. Full variable domain (rest looked up from reference TRBV7-9 and TRBJ1-2): DTGVSQNPRHKITKRGQNVTFRCDPISEHNRLYWYRQTLGQGPEFLTYFQNEAQLEKSRLLSDRFSAERPKGSFSTLEIQRTEQGDSAMYLCASSHRDRVGYGYTFGSGTRLTVV.

Written as DNA, the CDR3 is TGTGCCAGTAGTAGTGGGAGGCCTGGAAACACCATATATTTT. Protein product: CASSSGRPGNTIYF. J is TRBJ1-3 and V is TRBV19, with unresolved D. CDR1 and CDR2 from the germline V gene are LNHDA and SQIVND (reference sequence). V was cut by 4 bases and J by 2 bases, with 9 bases left in between. The CDR3 runs 14 residues. Full variable domain (outside the CDR3, taken from reference TRBV19 and TRBJ1-3): DGGITQSPKYLFRKEGQNVTLSCEQNLNHDAMYWYRQDPGQGLRLIYYSQIVNDFQKGDIAEGYSVSREKKESFPLTVTSAQKNPTAFYLCASSSGRPGNTIYFGEGSWLTVV.

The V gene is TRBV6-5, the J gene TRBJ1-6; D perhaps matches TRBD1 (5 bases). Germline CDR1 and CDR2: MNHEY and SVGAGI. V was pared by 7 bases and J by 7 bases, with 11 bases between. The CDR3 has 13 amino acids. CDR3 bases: TGTGCCAGCAAGGGAGGGGTGAATTCACCCCTCCACTTT. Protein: CASKGGVNSPLHF.

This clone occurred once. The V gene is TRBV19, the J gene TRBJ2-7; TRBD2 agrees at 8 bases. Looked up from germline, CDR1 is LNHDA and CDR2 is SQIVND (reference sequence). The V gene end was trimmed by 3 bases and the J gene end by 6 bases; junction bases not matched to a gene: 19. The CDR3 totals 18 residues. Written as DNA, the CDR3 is TGTGCCAGTAGTATTTTCTCGCTAGCGGGCCCCCTCGCGGGCGAGCAGTACTTC. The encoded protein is CASSIFSLAGPLAGEQYF.

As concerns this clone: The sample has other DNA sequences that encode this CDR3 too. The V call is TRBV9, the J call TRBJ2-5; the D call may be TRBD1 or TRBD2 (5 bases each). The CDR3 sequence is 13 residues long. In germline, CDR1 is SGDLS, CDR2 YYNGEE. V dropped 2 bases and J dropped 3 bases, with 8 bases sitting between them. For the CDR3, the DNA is TGTGCCAGCAGCGTGGGGGTAGAAGAGACCCAGTACTTC. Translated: CASSVGVEETQYF.

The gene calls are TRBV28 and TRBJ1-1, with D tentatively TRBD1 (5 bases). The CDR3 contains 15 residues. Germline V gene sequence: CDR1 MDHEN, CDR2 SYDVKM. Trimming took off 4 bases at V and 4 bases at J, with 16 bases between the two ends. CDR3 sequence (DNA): TGTGCCAGCAGTTATCCCAGACCAGGGAGCACTGAAGCTTTCTTT. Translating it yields CASSYPRPGSTEAFF.

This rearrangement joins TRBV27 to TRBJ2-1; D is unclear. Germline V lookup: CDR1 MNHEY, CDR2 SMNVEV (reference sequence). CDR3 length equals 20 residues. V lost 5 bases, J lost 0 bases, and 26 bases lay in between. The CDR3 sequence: CASSLKKPSRSGVSYNEQFF. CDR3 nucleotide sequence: TGTGCCAGCAGTCTAAAAAAGCCCAGCCGGTCAGGAGTCTCCTACAATGAGCAGTTCTTC.

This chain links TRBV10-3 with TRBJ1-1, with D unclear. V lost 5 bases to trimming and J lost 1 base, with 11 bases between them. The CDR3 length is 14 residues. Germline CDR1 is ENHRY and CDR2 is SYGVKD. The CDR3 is CAISTTDGNTEAFF. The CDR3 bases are TGTGCCATCAGTACAACGGACGGGAACACTGAAGCTTTCTTT.

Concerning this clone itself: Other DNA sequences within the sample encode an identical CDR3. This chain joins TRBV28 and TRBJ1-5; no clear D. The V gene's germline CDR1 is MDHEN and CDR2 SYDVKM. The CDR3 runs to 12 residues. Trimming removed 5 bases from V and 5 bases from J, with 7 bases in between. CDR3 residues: CASSAPDQPQHF. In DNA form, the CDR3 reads TGTGCCAGCAGTGCCCCAGATCAGCCCCAGCATTTT.